The rows below give T cell receptor beta chains drawn from one sample of a study of memory CD4+ T cells and cytomegalovirus serostatus. This table comes from immunoSEQ multiplex PCR, and its TCRdb copy is limited to in-frame clones, with some not included. In the table there are 35,000 to 50,000 clones, approximately 81% of which are singletons. Specimen: memory CD4+ T cells from blood. These receptors all come from an adult in good health and CMV-seronegative. CDR3s include the opening cysteine and the closing phenylalanine or tryptophan. Each record gives: CDR3 protein, CDR3 DNA, J gene, D gene, V gene, clone size. The D gene is left open where the match is weak. For some rows the clone size is stated as once, few or many, or as a class when expanded; others skip it.

CASAGQRDTEAFF | TGTGCCAGCGCCGGACAGAGGGACACTGAAGCTTTCTTT | TRBJ1-1 | NA | TRBV2 | NA
CAWSVDISNQPQHF | TGTGCCTGGAGTGTAGACATTAGCAATCAGCCCCAGCATTTT | TRBJ1-5 | NA | TRBV30 | few
CASSRNGADGFYGYTF | TGTGCCAGCAGCCGAAATGGAGCGGACGGATTCTATGGCTACACCTTC | TRBJ1-2 | NA | TRBV7-3 | few
CATSSWAGGYEQYF | TGTGCCACCAGCTCTTGGGCGGGAGGCTACGAGCAGTACTTC | TRBJ2-7 | TRBD2 | TRBV15 | once
CAVRQVGSNQPQHF | TGTGCCGTACGACAGGTGGGATCTAATCAGCCCCAGCATTTT | TRBJ1-5 | NA | TRBV10-3 | NA
CASSVDRGRLEQYF | TGTGCCAGCAGCGTGGACAGGGGACGCCTAGAGCAGTACTTC | TRBJ2-7 | TRBD1 | TRBV11-2 | NA
CAWSLGAGNTIYF | TGTGCCTGGAGTTTGGGTGCTGGAAACACCATATATTTT | TRBJ1-3 | NA | TRBV30 | NA
CASSLTGSGEQYF | TGCGCCAGCAGCTTGACAGGGTCGGGCGAGCAGTACTTC | TRBJ2-7 | NA | TRBV5-1 | NA
CAWSFTRNEQFF | TGTGCCTGGAGTTTCACTAGGAATGAGCAGTTCTTC | TRBJ2-1 | NA | TRBV30 | once
CASSSGTSGNFPDTQYF | TGTGCCAGCAGCTCCGGGACTAGCGGGAATTTCCCAGATACGCAGTATTTT | TRBJ2-3 | TRBD2 | TRBV7-2 | NA
CASSPFNRGDEKLFF | TGTGCCAGCAGTCCATTTAACAGGGGAGATGAAAAACTGTTTTTT | TRBJ1-4 | TRBD1 | TRBV25-1 | few
CASSLASGRGGGYNEQFF | TGTGCCAGCAGTTTGGCTAGCGGGAGGGGAGGGGGATACAATGAGCAGTTCTTC | TRBJ2-1 | TRBD2 | TRBV27 | NA
CASSYSRESNQPQHF | TGTGCCAGCAGTTATTCCAGGGAATCCAATCAGCCCCAGCATTTT | TRBJ1-5 | NA | TRBV6-6 | NA
CASSGPTSGSTRNNEQFF | TGTGCCAGCAGCGGACCTACTAGCGGGAGTACAAGGAACAATGAGCAGTTCTTC | TRBJ2-1 | TRBD2 | TRBV2 | NA
CASSLFGQHNSPLHF | TGTGCCAGCAGTTTATTCGGACAACATAATTCACCCCTCCACTTT | TRBJ1-6 | NA | TRBV27 | NA
CASSPETGFLAKNIQYF | TGTGCCAGCAGTCCCGAGACAGGGTTCCTAGCCAAAAACATTCAGTACTTC | TRBJ2-4 | TRBD1 | TRBV28 | NA
CASSDRAGANVLTF | TGCGCCAGCAGTGACAGGGCTGGGGCCAACGTCCTGACTTTC | TRBJ2-6 | TRBD1 | TRBV5-1 | NA
CAINDRATGELFF | TGTGCCATCAATGACAGGGCCACCGGGGAGCTGTTTTTT | TRBJ2-2 | TRBD1 | TRBV10-3 | few